The 13 T cell receptor beta chains reported below all come from one sample, sequenced in a study of blood T cells in healthy people across ages. Through a sample-barcoded 5' primer and a J-beta primer mix, a second PCR was run for roughly 6 to 12 cycles. MiXCR, applied by TCRdb to the 5' RACE reads, yields one record per CDR3 protein. The sample carries about 1.4 million distinct CDR3 sequences, around 59% recorded once. The sample was blood. The receptor set was obtained from a man aged 18 to 35 in good health.

The chain links TRBV29-1 to TRBJ1-2; TRBD1 aligns across 8 bases. The CDR3 length is 12 residues. The V and J ends lost 4 bases and 4 bases, in that order; junction bases with no gene match: 2. The germline V gene has CDR1 SQVTM and CDR2 ANQGSEA. CDR3 sequence: CSVGDRGYGYTF. The CDR3 bases are TGCAGCGTTGGAGACAGGGGCTATGGCTACACCTTC.

This clonotype was detected a few times. The chain combines TRBV12-3 or TRBV12-4 with TRBJ2-7; TRBD2 might be the D (6 bases). The CDR3 runs 15 residues. The V end was cut by 5 bases, the J end by 0 bases, with 14 bases between. The CDR3 DNA sequence: TGTGCCAGCAGTCCGGGACTGGGGAGCTCCTACGAGCAGTACTTC. Translated: CASSPGLGSSYEQYF.

The chain combines TRBV5-1 with TRBJ2-1; no reliable D call. CDR3 length: 14 residues. CDR1 is SGHRS, CDR2 YFSETQ, per germline. Trimming cost V 0 bases and J 4 bases, with 8 bases left between them. The CDR3 coding sequence is TGCGCCAGCAGCTTGGAGTTCTTTTACAATGAGCAGTTCTTC. This sequence encodes CASSLEFFYNEQFF.

A few counts support this clonotype. J is TRBJ2-1 and V is TRBV29-1; 10 bases align to TRBD1. Germline lookup yields CDR1 SQVTM and CDR2 ANQGSEA. The CDR3 is made up of 14 amino acids. After removal of 7 bases from V and 4 bases from J, the junction contained 7 bases not matched to a gene. CDR3 bases: TGCAGCGCCTGGGACAGGGGCTCTTACAATGAGCAGTTCTTC. Translated: CSAWDRGSYNEQFF.

This chain uses TRBV6-5 with TRBJ2-1, with 9 bases lining up with TRBD1. TRBJ2-7 matches the DNA end more closely, so the J call is doubtful. This CDR3 spans 16 amino acids. The germline V gene has CDR1 MNHEY and CDR2 SVGAGI. The CDR3 DNA reads TGTGCCAGCAGTTACTCGCAACAGGGGGCCTACAATGAGCAGTACTTC. The encoded protein is CASSYSQQGAYNEQYF.

The CDR3 DNA is TGCAGTGCTAGAGATCAGGGGGCTTTCTTATATGAGCAGTTCTTC. Amino acids: CSARDQGAFLYEQFF. This chain joins TRBV20-1 and TRBJ2-1; 8 nucleotides align to TRBD1. The V gene end was trimmed by 0 bases and the J gene end by 8 bases; junction bases not matched to a gene: 9. The germline V gene has CDR1 DFQATT and CDR2 SNEGSKA (reference sequence). The CDR3 runs 15 residues.

The chain combines TRBV6-2 or TRBV6-3 with TRBJ2-5; weak D call: TRBD2 (6 bases). Germline assignment: CDR1 MNHEY and CDR2 SVGEGT. The CDR3 sequence is 17 residues long. Trimming pared 4 bases from V and 5 bases from J, leaving 23 bases between. Written as DNA, the CDR3 is TGTGCCAGCAGTTCGACCCCGGGACTCCGCGTCGATGAGACCCAGTACTTC. Translating gives CASSSTPGLRVDETQYF.

This chain links TRBV20-1 with TRBJ2-3; D gene unclear. V was shortened by 6 bases and J by 10 bases, with 14 bases between the two germline ends. The CDR3 is 11 residues long. The germline V gene has CDR1 DFQATT and CDR2 SNEGSKA (reference sequence). CDR3 amino acids: CSATVSDAQYF. The CDR3 DNA reads TGCAGTGCCACCGTCTCGGATGCGCAGTATTTT.

The V and J genes are TRBV14 and TRBJ1-2; D is undetermined. Per germline, CDR1 SGHDN and CDR2 FVKESK. The CDR3 extends over 15 amino acids. With 0 bases removed from V and 2 bases from J, the gap between germline ends came to 10 bases. Here the CDR3 DNA reads TGTGCCAGCAGCCAAGACTGGGGAGCCAACTATGGCTACACCTTC. Translating gives CASSQDWGANYGYTF.

This chain joins TRBV13 and TRBJ2-5, with 7 bases aligning to TRBD1. V gave up 4 bases and J gave up 7 bases; unmatched junction bases: 6. This CDR3 is built from 13 residues. Germline V gene lookup returns CDR1 PRHDT and CDR2 FYEKMQ (reference sequence). The CDR3 loop is CASSSGTAGTQYF. The DNA of the CDR3 is TGTGCCAGCAGCTCCGGGACAGCAGGGACCCAGTACTTC.

The chain uses TRBV29-1 and TRBJ2-2; D is uncertain. The CDR3 spans 12 residues. Trimming stripped 5 bases from V and 6 bases from J, with 10 bases between. CDR1 and CDR2 from the germline V gene are SQVTM and ANQGSEA. The CDR3 spells CSVREEAGELFF. The CDR3 DNA is TGCAGCGTTCGAGAAGAGGCCGGGGAGCTGTTTTTT.

The chain carries TRBV1 and TRBJ2-5; the table calls TRBD2, which could not be checked here. TRBV1 is described as a pseudogene. CDR3 length equals 17 residues. CDR3 coding DNA: TGCACCAGCAGCCAAGGGACCCCTCGCGGGGGTCAAGAGACCCAGTACTTC. Amino acid sequence: CTSSQGTPRGGQETQYF.

This clonotype was counted only a few times. The chain combines TRBV4-1 with TRBJ2-1; 14 nucleotides align to TRBD2. V lost 1 base to trimming and J lost 9 bases; unmatched junction nucleotides: 2. The CDR3 contains 15 residues. CDR1 MGHRA and CDR2 YSYEKL come from the germline V gene. The CDR3 sequence: CASSQVGLAGVEQFF. The CDR3 nucleotides are TGCGCCAGCAGCCAAGTGGGACTAGCGGGAGTTGAGCAGTTCTTC.